Reported below is one T cell receptor beta chain. V dropped 8 bases and J dropped 2; count of bases not matched to a gene: 5. This CDR3 has 14 residues. From germline, CDR1 is MNHEY and CDR2 SMNVEV (reference sequence). This entry belongs to a study of glioma-infiltrating T cells after dendritic cell vaccination. Overall study context: Autologous tumor lysate-pulsed dendritic cell vaccination was given between the early 2000s and the early 2010s. Autologous tumor lysate was loaded overnight onto monocyte-derived dendritic cells grown 6 to 7 days with IL-4 and GM-CSF.

Only in-frame clones appear in the TCRdb table, and some are missing; sequencing was by immunoSEQ multiplex PCR. The sample lists 75,000 to 100,000 clones; about 79% were seen once. Isocitrate dehydrogenase mutation was absent in all glioblastoma patients. This rearrangement joins TRBV27 to TRBJ2-3, with 9 bases fitting TRBD1. This clonotype was sampled from a human donor with glioblastoma. Sequences were derived from blood, sampled before dendritic cell vaccination. For the CDR3, the DNA is TGTGCCAGCTTTAAACAGGGGGCCACAGATACGCAGTATTTT. Amino acid sequence: CASFKQGATDTQYF.